The clone carrying this T cell receptor (beta chain) has only a few counts. This entry belongs to a study of human T cells and chemical hapten exposure. Background on the study: Scalp application of diphenylcyclopropenone was performed weekly in patients across the entire approximately 24-week study.

Time point: patch test 3, about 24 weeks after DPC sensitization. The treatment denotes: therapeutic diphenylcyclopropenone sensitization with weekly scalp DPC. Trimming shortened V by 3 bases and J by 0 bases, and 6 bases separated the two germline ends. CDR3 size: 14 residues. Each CDR3 protein is one row after TCRdb ran MiXCR on the RACE reads. Here the sample spans some 96,000 distinct CDR3 sequences, about 28% being singletons. V usage is TRBV12-3 or TRBV12-4 and J usage is TRBJ2-4; D is ambiguous. The TCR comes from a man aged 40-49 years with alopecia areata. Some clones in this sample may be carry-over from other donors' samples. The sample was whole blood, taken in connection with sensitization to the hapten diphenylcyclopropenone (DPC). CDR3 region: CASSFDKAKNIQYF. DNA for the CDR3: TGTGCCAGCAGTTTCGACAAAGCCAAAAACATTCAGTACTTC.